Presented here are 21 T cell receptor beta chains from one specimen sequenced in a study of Graves' ophthalmopathy and Graves' hyperthyroidism. RNA transcripts provided the template for amplifying TCR beta CDR3 regions. The library came from an HTBI-primed first-round RT-PCR and a second-round multiplex PCR. One entry per CDR3 protein, called by TCRdb with MiXCR from the multiplex PCR reads. The sample gives 300,000 to 400,000 distinct CDR3 sequences, roughly 15% of which show up once; approximately 13% is in the top ten. Material for sequencing was peripheral blood. The origin of the receptors is an adult man with Graves' ophthalmopathy.

Many counts were recorded for this clonotype. The chain links TRBV28 to TRBJ2-2; D is tentatively TRBD1 or TRBD2 (5 bases each). CDR1 and CDR2 (germline): MDHEN, SYDVKM. Trimming shortened V by 5 bases and J by 0 bases, and 16 bases separated the two germline ends. The CDR3 is 17 residues long. The CDR3 nucleotides read TGTGCCAGCAGTCTAATAGGGACGGCACCGAACACCGGGGAGCTGTTTTTT. It encodes CASSLIGTAPNTGELFF.

Many counts were recorded for this clonotype. The chain carries TRBV30 and TRBJ1-2; D not certain. CDR1 GTSNPN and CDR2 SVGIG come from the germline V gene (reference sequence). The CDR3 spans 11 residues. With 4 bases removed from V and 2 bases from J, the gap between germline ends came to 5 bases. The CDR3 region is CAWNGNYGYTF. CDR3 nucleotide sequence: TGTGCCTGGAATGGAAACTATGGCTACACCTTC.

The chain employs TRBV19 and TRBJ1-1; 9 bases are a match to TRBD1. Germline lookup yields CDR1 LNHDA and CDR2 SQIVND (reference sequence). The CDR3 is made up of 15 amino acids. V lost 1 base, J lost 1 base, and 1 base stayed unmatched. CDR3 in DNA: TGTGCCAGTAGTATAGGACAGGGGGAGAACACTGAAGCTTTCTTT. It is translated as CASSIGQGENTEAFF.

There are many counts of this clonotype. The CDR3 region has the DNA TGTGCCAGCAGTGAAATGGGGACAGGCACCTACGAGCAGTACTTC. It yields the protein CASSEMGTGTYEQYF. This sequence joins TRBV6-1 and TRBJ2-7, with 8 nucleotides matching TRBD1. The CDR3 is 15 amino acids. Germline-derived CDR1 and CDR2 are MNHNS and SASEGT. V shed 2 bases and J 2 bases; nucleotides not matched to a gene: 5.

This clonotype appeared once. The chain joins TRBV11-2 to TRBJ2-7, with 7 bases lining up with TRBD2. CDR3 length: 14 amino acids. Unmatched junction bases numbered 7, after V lost 3 bases and J lost 5 bases. Germline V gene sequence: CDR1 SGHAT, CDR2 FQNNGV. The CDR3 sequence: CASSLGGVRDEQYF. CDR3 nucleotide sequence: TGTGCCAGCAGCTTGGGAGGGGTACGCGACGAGCAGTACTTC.

The rearrangement links TRBV28 to TRBJ1-2, with D possibly TRBD1 on 5 matching bases. Germline assignment: CDR1 MDHEN and CDR2 SYDVKM. The CDR3 sequence is 13 residues long. V was shortened by 10 bases and J by 8 bases, with 20 bases between the two germline ends. CDR3 in DNA: TGTGCCATACAACGGCCAGGGCGGGGAGGCTACACCTTC. The encoded protein is CAIQRPGRGGYTF.

This clonotype showed up many times. The chain recombines TRBV6-1 with TRBJ1-1, with D unresolved. Between the trimmed V and J ends, which lost 8 bases and 1 base, there was a span of 14 bases. Germline lookup yields CDR1 MNHNS and CDR2 SASEGT. The CDR3 runs 14 residues. The CDR3 spells CASSVLAPNTEAFF. CDR3 DNA sequence: TGTGCCAGCTCAGTCCTTGCACCGAACACTGAAGCTTTCTTT.

The V call is TRBV4-3, the J call TRBJ1-1; 9 nucleotides line up with TRBD1. Germline assignment: CDR1 LGHNA and CDR2 YSLEER. V dropped 8 bases and J dropped 3; count of bases not matched to a gene: 10. This CDR3 has 15 amino acids. The CDR3: CASRDRVFGYTEAFF. The CDR3, as DNA: TGCGCCAGCCGGGACAGGGTTTTTGGTTACACTGAAGCTTTCTTT.

In its sample, this clonotype was seen many times. The chain joins TRBV30 to TRBJ1-6; TRBD1 might be the D (5 bases). Germline-derived CDR1 and CDR2 are GTSNPN and SVGIG (reference sequence). There are 18 residues in the CDR3. The V and J ends lost 0 bases and 0 bases respectively, with 15 bases between them. As DNA, the CDR3 is TGTGCCTGGAGTGTAGGAGTGAGGGGAGGCTCCTATAATTCACCCCTCCACTTT. It codes for CAWSVGVRGGSYNSPLHF.

This clonotype has a handful of counts. This chain connects TRBV6-1 to TRBJ1-1; D call uncertain. This CDR3 has 13 amino acids. The V end lost 7 bases, the J end lost 0 bases, and 9 bases lay between the germline ends. Per germline, CDR1 MNHNS and CDR2 SASEGT. CDR3 region: CASTGRLNTEAFF. In nucleotides, the CDR3 is TGTGCCAGCACAGGACGGTTGAACACTGAAGCTTTCTTT.

This clonotype appeared many times. The chain combines TRBV12-3 or TRBV12-4 with TRBJ2-5; 11 bases map to TRBD2. The CDR3 is 20 amino acids. J lost 6 bases, V lost 2 bases, and 20 bases had no gene match. The CDR3 protein is CASSLFGLAGGALLLKTQYF. The CDR3 bases are TGTGCCAGCAGTTTATTCGGATTAGCGGGAGGGGCCCTCCTTTTGAAGACCCAGTACTTC.

In the case of this clonotype: A single base separates this from a much larger clone, so it may be a read error. J is TRBJ2-7 and V is TRBV6-1; D is unresolved. Germline V gives CDR1 MNHNS, CDR2 SASEGT. V was clipped by 6 bases and J by 4 bases, with 13 bases between them. This CDR3 has 13 amino acids. CDR3 residues: CASSIGLGYEQYF. CDR3 nucleotides: TGTGCCAGCAGCATCGGCCTCGGATACGAGCAGTACTTC.

The gene calls are TRBV15 and TRBJ1-1; possibly TRBD1 for D (6 bases). This CDR3 comprises 16 residues. Germline loops: CDR1 LNHNV, CDR2 YYDKDF (reference sequence). Trimming left V 5 bases short and J 5 bases short, with 21 bases between. CDR3 region: CATSPPPGQSGTEAFF. The CDR3 DNA is TGTGCCACCAGCCCTCCCCCTGGACAGAGTGGGACTGAAGCTTTCTTT. The full variable domain, completed using reference TRBV15 and TRBJ1-1, is DAMVIQNPRYQVTQFGKPVTLSCSQTLNHNVMYWYQQKSSQAPKLLFHYYDKDFNNEADTPDNFQSRRPNTSFCFLDIRSPGLGDTAMYLCATSPPPGQSGTEAFFGQGTRLTVV.

This clonotype showed up many times. The rearrangement links TRBV6-2 or TRBV6-3 to TRBJ2-7; 10 bases map to TRBD2. J was trimmed by 3 bases and V by 8 bases; bases with no gene match: 10. The CDR3 spans 15 residues. Germline CDR1 and CDR2: MNHEY and SVGEGT. CDR3 coding DNA: TGTGCCAGCGTCCCGGGACTAGCGTCCAACTACGAGCAGTACTTC. This gives the protein CASVPGLASNYEQYF.

This clonotype was counted ten times or more. The chain uses TRBV25-1 and TRBJ2-5; TRBD2 might be the D (5 bases). The CDR3 totals 12 residues. V lost 3 bases and J 14 bases, leaving 16 bases between the germline ends. Germline V gene data show CDR1 as MGHDK and CDR2 as SYGVNS. The CDR3 loop reads CASSDLEGLYYF. The CDR3 region has the DNA TGTGCCAGCAGTGACCTTGAGGGCCTTTACTACTTC.

Ten or more counts support this clonotype. The chain is built from TRBV29-1 and TRBJ2-2, with D possibly TRBD2 on 5 matching bases. The length of the CDR3 is 15 residues. Trimming shortened V by 8 bases and J by 0 bases, and 16 bases separated the two germline ends. The germline V gene encodes CDR1 SQVTM and CDR2 ANQGSEA. CDR3 DNA: TGCAGCCCCCCAGGAGGACTCCCGAACACCGGGGAGCTGTTTTTT. Amino acids: CSPPGGLPNTGELFF.

The chain carries TRBV5-1 and TRBJ2-5; 10 bases match TRBD1. V gave up 0 bases and J gave up 5 bases; unmatched junction bases: 7. CDR3 length: 16 residues. From germline, CDR1 is SGHRS and CDR2 YFSETQ. CDR3 coding DNA: TGCGCCAGCAGCTTGGCCGGGACAGGGGTAGCGGAGACCCAGTACTTC. This codes for CASSLAGTGVAETQYF. Variable domain in full (rest from reference TRBV5-1 and TRBJ2-5): KAGVTQTPRYLIKTRGQQVTLSCSPISGHRSVSWYQQTPGQGLQFLFEYFSETQRNKGNFPGRFSGRQFSNSRSEMNVSTLELGDSALYLCASSLAGTGVAETQYFGPGTRLLVL.

This clonotype was found a few times. The genes are TRBV4-1 and TRBJ2-2; no firm D call. V was shortened by 1 base and J by 0 bases, with 12 bases between the two germline ends. The length of the CDR3 is 17 residues. Germline CDR1 reads MGHRA; CDR2 reads YSYEKL. CDR3 DNA: TGCGCCAGCAGCCAAGGCTTAGCCCACACGAACACCGGGGAGCTGTTTTTT. Translating gives CASSQGLAHTNTGELFF.

This clonotype was recorded at least ten times. V is TRBV5-8 and J is TRBJ1-3; D gene unclear. CDR1 and CDR2 (germline): SGHTS, YDEGEE. This CDR3 comprises 14 residues. V was clipped by 2 bases and J by 0 bases, with 6 bases between them. The CDR3 DNA follows: TGTGCCAGCAGCTTAAATCTCTCTGGAAACACCATATATTTT. Residues: CASSLNLSGNTIYF.

Here the CDR3 reads CASSPLTSNYEQFF. Written as DNA, the CDR3 is TGTGCCAGCTCACCACTCACCTCTAACTACGAGCAGTTCTTC. V gene TRBV18 combines with J gene TRBJ2-7; unclear D gene. The DNA matches TRBJ2-1 better at its end, which makes the J call doubtful. Germline CDR1 KGHSH, CDR2 LQKENI. The CDR3 spans 14 residues.

Many counts were recorded for this clonotype. The V gene is TRBV18, the J gene TRBJ2-5; D is unresolved. CDR3 length equals 15 residues. V lost 0 bases, J lost 2 bases, and 10 bases lay in between. The germline V gene encodes CDR1 KGHSH and CDR2 LQKENI. This CDR3 is CASSPPGSLQETQYF. CDR3 nucleotide sequence: TGTGCCAGCTCACCACCAGGCAGTTTACAAGAGACCCAGTACTTC.